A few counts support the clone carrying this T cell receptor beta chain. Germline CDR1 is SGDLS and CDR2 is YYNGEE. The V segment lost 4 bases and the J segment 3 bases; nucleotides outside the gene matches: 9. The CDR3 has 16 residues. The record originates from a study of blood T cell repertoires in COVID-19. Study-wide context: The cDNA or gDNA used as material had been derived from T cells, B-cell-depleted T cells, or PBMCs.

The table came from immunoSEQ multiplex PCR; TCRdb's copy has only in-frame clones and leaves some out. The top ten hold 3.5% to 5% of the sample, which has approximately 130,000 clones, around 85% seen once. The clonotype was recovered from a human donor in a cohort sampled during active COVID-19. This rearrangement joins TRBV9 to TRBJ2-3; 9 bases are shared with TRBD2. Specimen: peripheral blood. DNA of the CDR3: TGTGCCAGCAGCCATAGACTAGCGGAGCCTACAGATACGCAGTATTTT. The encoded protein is CASSHRLAEPTDTQYF.